The 21 T cell receptor beta chains reported below all come from one sample, sequenced in a study of blood T cells in healthy people across ages. Combining a sample-barcoded 5' primer with a J-beta primer mix, a second PCR ran for roughly 7 to 11 cycles. TCRdb itself ran the 5' RACE reads through MiXCR, one entry per CDR3 protein. The table shows roughly 680,000 distinct CDR3 sequences, with around 48% occurring only once. The specimen was blood. These receptors came from a woman in her sixties or seventies in good health.

The gene calls are TRBV20-1 and TRBJ2-5; 12 nucleotides align to TRBD2. The J call may be in error: the DNA end matches TRBJ2-7 better. This CDR3 has 14 residues. Germline CDR1 DFQATT, CDR2 SNEGSKA (reference sequence). The CDR3 DNA is TGCAGTGTCAAACCTAGCGGGAGGGACCACGAGCAGTACTTC. Residues: CSVKPSGRDHEQYF.

This clonotype was picked up a small number of times. The V and J genes are TRBV7-2 and TRBJ2-1; 7 nucleotides line up with TRBD1. CDR1 and CDR2 (germline): SGHTA, FQGNSA. The CDR3 runs to 14 residues. Losses at the gene ends were 4 bases for V and 7 bases for J; bases not matched to a gene: 7. The CDR3 loop is CASSSRGQPNEQFF. Here the CDR3 DNA reads TGTGCCAGCAGCTCTAGGGGACAGCCAAATGAGCAGTTCTTC.

The chain couples TRBV27 to TRBJ2-7; D is possibly TRBD2 (6 bases). The J call may be wrong; the DNA end is better matched by TRBJ2-4. This CDR3 is built from 15 residues. From germline, CDR1 is MNHEY and CDR2 SMNVEV (reference sequence). Here the CDR3 reads CASSLVQGGDGIQYF. Here the CDR3 DNA reads TGTGCCAGCAGTTTAGTGCAGGGAGGTGATGGCATTCAGTACTTC.

This chain joins TRBV29-1 and TRBJ1-1; D is unclear. This CDR3 spans 13 amino acids. V dropped 7 bases and J dropped 3 bases, with 15 bases sitting between them. CDR1 and CDR2 (germline): SQVTM, ANQGSEA. The CDR3 region has the DNA TGCAGCGCAGATAAACTCGTGGACACTGAAGCTTTCTTT. It is translated as CSADKLVDTEAFF.

As concerns this clonotype: A much larger clone lies one base from this, so it may be a read error. J is TRBJ2-5 and V is TRBV7-2, with D maybe TRBD1 (5 bases). This CDR3 region has 15 residues. Per germline, CDR1 SGHTA and CDR2 FQGNSA. CDR3 coding DNA: TGTGCCGGCAGCCAGGACACTTCCTCCCAAGAGACCCAGTACTTC. Amino acids: CAGSQDTSSQETQYF.

The chain uses TRBV7-6 and TRBJ2-1, with D possibly matching TRBD2 (6 bases). TRBJ2-7 explains the end of the DNA better; the J call may be wrong. The germline V gene has CDR1 SGHVS and CDR2 FNYEAQ. This CDR3 contains 13 residues. The CDR3 region is CASSAKEGDEQYF. For the CDR3, the DNA is TGTGCCAGCAGCGCCAAGGAGGGAGACGAGCAGTACTTC.

In its sample, this clonotype was seen many times. The chain couples TRBV2 to TRBJ1-6, with D possibly TRBD1 on 5 matching bases. Trimming pared 3 bases from V and 7 bases from J, leaving 10 bases between. Per the germline V gene, CDR1 is SNHLY and CDR2 is FYNNEI. The CDR3 runs to 14 residues. The CDR3 region is CASSEAGDNSPLHF. DNA for the CDR3: TGTGCCAGCAGTGAGGCGGGGGACAATTCACCCCTCCACTTT.

V gene TRBV20-1 combines with J gene TRBJ2-7, with TRBD2 identical over 8 bases. Germline V gene data show CDR1 as DFQATT and CDR2 as SNEGSKA (reference sequence). J was trimmed by 5 bases and V by 0 bases; bases with no gene match: 9. The CDR3 consists of 15 residues. The CDR3 here is CSARDRGGRPHEQYF. CDR3 nucleotides: TGCAGTGCTAGAGATAGGGGCGGGAGGCCCCACGAGCAGTACTTC.

This clonotype was counted a few times. The chain is built from TRBV20-1 and TRBJ1-2, with no clear D. V shed 3 bases and J shed 4 bases, with 12 bases lying between them. CDR1 is DFQATT and CDR2 is SNEGSKA in the germline V gene (reference sequence). There are 13 residues in the CDR3. The CDR3 sequence: CSASSAGLYGYTF. The CDR3 coding sequence is TGCAGTGCTAGTTCCGCCGGACTCTATGGCTACACCTTC.

The rearrangement uses TRBV6-2 or TRBV6-3 and TRBJ1-2; TRBD1 matches at 7 bases. Germline assignment: CDR1 MNHEY and CDR2 SVGEGT. The CDR3 is 15 residues long. V shed 6 bases and J 4 bases; nucleotides not matched to a gene: 11. This CDR3 is CASRGTGAFGYGYTF. For the CDR3, the DNA is TGTGCCAGCAGGGGTACAGGGGCGTTCGGCTATGGCTACACCTTC.

This clonotype was counted between two and nine times. The rearrangement joins TRBV12-3 or TRBV12-4 to TRBJ2-1; 9 bases match TRBD1. V trimming: 6 bases; J trimming: 3 bases; junction bases outside the gene matches: 12. CDR3 length: 17 amino acids. CDR3 bases: TGTGCCAGCAGACCCGAGGGGGACAGGGCTTTCTACAATGAGCAGTTCTTC. Translating gives CASRPEGDRAFYNEQFF.

This clonotype was recorded a few times. The chain combines TRBV2 with TRBJ2-5; 8 bases align to TRBD1. With V trimmed by 4 bases and J by 5 bases, 6 bases remained unmatched. The CDR3 totals 14 residues. Germline lookup yields CDR1 SNHLY and CDR2 FYNNEI. CDR3 DNA: TGTGCCAGCAGTGCGACAGGGGTCAAGGAGACCCAGTACTTC. It yields the protein CASSATGVKETQYF.

The chain links TRBV7-9 to TRBJ2-7, with D hard to call. The CDR3 length is 12 residues. Trimming removed 5 bases from V and 6 bases from J, with 11 bases in between. CDR1 and CDR2 (germline): SEHNR, FQNEAQ (reference sequence). In DNA form, the CDR3 reads TGTGCCAGCAGCGGACGGGCTTGCGAGCAGTACTTC. It codes for CASSGRACEQYF.

The chain recombines TRBV4-3 with TRBJ1-1, with TRBD1 identical over 8 bases. Germline V gene lookup returns CDR1 LGHNA and CDR2 YSLEER. The CDR3 contains 15 residues. V gave up 3 bases and J gave up 0 bases; unmatched junction bases: 3. CDR3 region: CASSHARGLNTEAFF. The CDR3 DNA sequence: TGCGCCAGCAGCCACGCCAGGGGGCTGAACACTGAAGCTTTCTTT.

The chain has TRBV7-2 and TRBJ2-3; tentatively, D is TRBD2 (5 bases). V dropped 8 bases and J dropped 6 bases, with 15 bases sitting between them. Germline loops: CDR1 SGHTA, CDR2 FQGNSA. The CDR3 sequence is 13 residues long. The CDR3 nucleotides read TGTGCCAGCCGCCCGGGGAGCATGGATACGCAGTATTTT. Its translation: CASRPGSMDTQYF.

This clonotype has a single count. The gene calls are TRBV27 and TRBJ1-1; D not resolved. The V end lost 6 bases, the J end lost 0 bases, and 11 bases lay between the germline ends. CDR3 length: 14 amino acids. Germline V gene lookup returns CDR1 MNHEY and CDR2 SMNVEV (reference sequence). The CDR3 region has the DNA TGTGCCAGCAGAATCGACGAGATGAACACTGAAGCTTTCTTT. This translates into CASRIDEMNTEAFF.

The CDR3 protein is CSAKRTSGSLETQYF. CDR3 nucleotides: TGCAGTGCTAAGAGGACTAGCGGGAGTCTGGAGACCCAGTACTTC. The genes are TRBV20-1 and TRBJ2-5; 13 bases are a match to TRBD2. This CDR3 is built from 15 residues. Trimming removed 4 bases from V and 5 bases from J; junction bases left unmatched: 7. The germline CDR1 and CDR2 sequences are DFQATT and SNEGSKA (reference sequence).

In this sample, this clonotype turned up a few times. The V gene is TRBV9, the J gene TRBJ2-1; 7 positions agree with TRBD2. Germline V lookup: CDR1 SGDLS, CDR2 YYNGEE. Unmatched junction bases numbered 4, after V lost 1 base and J lost 3 bases. This CDR3 region has 15 residues. CDR3 in amino acids: CASSVTAGDYNEQFF. The DNA of the CDR3 is TGTGCCAGCAGCGTAACGGCGGGAGACTACAATGAGCAGTTCTTC.

The chain is built from TRBV2 and TRBJ2-1, with TRBD1 matching 7 bases. TRBJ2-7 explains the end of the DNA better; the J call may be wrong. CDR1 is SNHLY and CDR2 is FYNNEI in the germline V gene. This CDR3 contains 13 residues. CDR3 sequence reads: CASMRDRNNEQYF. CDR3 DNA: TGTGCCAGCATGAGGGACAGAAACAATGAGCAGTACTTC.

J is TRBJ1-2 and V is TRBV6-4, with 7 positions matching TRBD1. The germline gives CDR1 MRHNA, CDR2 SNTAGT. The ends lost 6 bases at V and 2 bases at J; junction bases unmatched: 9. The CDR3 covers 15 residues. The CDR3 DNA reads as TGTGCCAGCAGAACCCAGTCACAGGGGAACTATGGCTACACCTTC. Encoded protein: CASRTQSQGNYGYTF.

In this sample, this clonotype turned up a few times. J is TRBJ1-2 and V is TRBV29-1, with D uncertain. The CDR3 extends over 12 amino acids. CDR1 and CDR2 (germline): SQVTM, ANQGSEA. The CDR3 protein is CSFEEGSFGYTF. Here the CDR3 DNA reads TGCAGTTTCGAGGAGGGTTCCTTTGGCTACACCTTC. The full variable domain, its missing parts supplied by reference TRBV29-1 and TRBJ1-2, is SAVISQKPSRDICQRGTSLTIQCQVDSQVTMMFWYRQQPGQSLTLIATANQGSEATYESGFVIDKFPISRPNLTFSTLTVSNMSPEDSSIYLCSFEEGSFGYTFGSGTRLTVV.